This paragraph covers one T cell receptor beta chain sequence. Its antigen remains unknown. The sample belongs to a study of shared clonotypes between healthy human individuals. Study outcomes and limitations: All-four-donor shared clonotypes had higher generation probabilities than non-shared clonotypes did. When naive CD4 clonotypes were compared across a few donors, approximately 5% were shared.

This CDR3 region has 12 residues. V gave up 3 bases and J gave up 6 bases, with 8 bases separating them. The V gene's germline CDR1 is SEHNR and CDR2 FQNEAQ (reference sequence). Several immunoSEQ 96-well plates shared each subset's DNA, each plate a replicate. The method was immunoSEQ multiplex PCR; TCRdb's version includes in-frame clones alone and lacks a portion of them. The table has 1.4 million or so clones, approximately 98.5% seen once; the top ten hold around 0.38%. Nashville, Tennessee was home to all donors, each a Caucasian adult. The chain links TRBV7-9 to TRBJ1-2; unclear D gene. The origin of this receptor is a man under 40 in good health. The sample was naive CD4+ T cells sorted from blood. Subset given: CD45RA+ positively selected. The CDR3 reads CASSFLENGYTF. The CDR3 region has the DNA TGTGCCAGCAGCTTCTTGGAAAATGGCTACACCTTC.